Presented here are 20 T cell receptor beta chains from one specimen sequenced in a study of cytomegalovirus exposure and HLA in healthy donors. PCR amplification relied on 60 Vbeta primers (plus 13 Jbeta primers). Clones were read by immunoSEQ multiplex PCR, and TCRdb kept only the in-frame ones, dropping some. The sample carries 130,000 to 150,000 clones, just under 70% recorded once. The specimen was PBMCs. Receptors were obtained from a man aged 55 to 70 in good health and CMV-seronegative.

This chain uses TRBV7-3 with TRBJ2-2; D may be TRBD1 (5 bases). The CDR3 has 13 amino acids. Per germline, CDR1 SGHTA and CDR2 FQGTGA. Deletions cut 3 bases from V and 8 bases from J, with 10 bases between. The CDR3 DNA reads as TGTGCCAGCAGCTTCAGGGTTACGGGGGAGCTGTTTTTT. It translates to CASSFRVTGELFF.

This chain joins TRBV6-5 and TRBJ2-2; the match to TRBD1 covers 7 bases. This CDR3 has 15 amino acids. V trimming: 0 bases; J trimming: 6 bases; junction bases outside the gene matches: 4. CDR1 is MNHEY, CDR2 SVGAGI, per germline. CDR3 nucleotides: TGTGCCAGCAGTTACTCCCGACAGGGAGCCGGGGAGCTGTTTTTT. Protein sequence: CASSYSRQGAGELFF.

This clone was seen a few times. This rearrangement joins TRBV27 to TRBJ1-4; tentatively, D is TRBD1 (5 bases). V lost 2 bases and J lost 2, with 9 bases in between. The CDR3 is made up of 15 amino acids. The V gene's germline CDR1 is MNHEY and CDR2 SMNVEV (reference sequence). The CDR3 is CASSLAGVTNEKLFF. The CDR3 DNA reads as TGTGCCAGCAGTTTAGCGGGGGTGACTAATGAAAAACTGTTTTTT.

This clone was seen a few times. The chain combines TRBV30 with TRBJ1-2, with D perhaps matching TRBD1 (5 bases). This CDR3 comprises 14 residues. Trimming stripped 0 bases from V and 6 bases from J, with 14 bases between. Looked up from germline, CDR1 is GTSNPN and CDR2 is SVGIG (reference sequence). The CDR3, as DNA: TGTGCCTGGAGTGTAATGGGCGGAGGGGATGGCTACACCTTC. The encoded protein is CAWSVMGGGDGYTF.

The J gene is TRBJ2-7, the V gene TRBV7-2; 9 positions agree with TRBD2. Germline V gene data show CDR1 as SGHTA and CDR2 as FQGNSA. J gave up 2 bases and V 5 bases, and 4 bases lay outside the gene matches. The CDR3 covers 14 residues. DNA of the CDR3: TGTGCCAGCAGCCCACCTAGCGGGACCTACGAGCAGTACTTC. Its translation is CASSPPSGTYEQYF. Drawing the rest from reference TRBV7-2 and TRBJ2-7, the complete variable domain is GAGVSQSPSNKVTEKGKDVELRCDPISGHTALYWYRQSLGQGLEFLIYFQGNSAPDKSGLPSDRFSAERTGGSVSTLTIQRTQQEDSAVYLCASSPPSGTYEQYFGPGTRLTVT.

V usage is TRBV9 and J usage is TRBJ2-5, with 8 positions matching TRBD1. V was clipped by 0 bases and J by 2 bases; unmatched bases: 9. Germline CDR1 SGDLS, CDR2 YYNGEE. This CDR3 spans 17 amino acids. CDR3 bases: TGTGCCAGCAGCGTAGGGCGACAGGGGATTTGGCAAGAGACCCAGTACTTC. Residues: CASSVGRQGIWQETQYF.

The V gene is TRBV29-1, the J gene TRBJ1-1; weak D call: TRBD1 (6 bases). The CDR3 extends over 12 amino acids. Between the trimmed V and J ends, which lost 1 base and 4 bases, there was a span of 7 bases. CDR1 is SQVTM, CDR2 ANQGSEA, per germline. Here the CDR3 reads CSVEGGGTEAFF. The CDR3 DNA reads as TGCAGCGTTGAAGGAGGGGGCACTGAAGCTTTCTTT.

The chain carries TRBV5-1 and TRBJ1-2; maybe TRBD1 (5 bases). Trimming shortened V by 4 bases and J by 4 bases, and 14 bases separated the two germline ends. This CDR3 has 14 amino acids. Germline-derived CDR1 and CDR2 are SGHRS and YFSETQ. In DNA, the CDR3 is TGCGCCAGCAGCCCTCGGACAAGTGTCTATGGCTACACCTTC. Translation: CASSPRTSVYGYTF.

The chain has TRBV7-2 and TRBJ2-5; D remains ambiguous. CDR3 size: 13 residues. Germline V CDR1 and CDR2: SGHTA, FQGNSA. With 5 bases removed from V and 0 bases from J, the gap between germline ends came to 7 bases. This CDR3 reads CASSPPHQETQYF. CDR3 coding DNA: TGTGCCAGCAGCCCTCCCCACCAAGAGACCCAGTACTTC.

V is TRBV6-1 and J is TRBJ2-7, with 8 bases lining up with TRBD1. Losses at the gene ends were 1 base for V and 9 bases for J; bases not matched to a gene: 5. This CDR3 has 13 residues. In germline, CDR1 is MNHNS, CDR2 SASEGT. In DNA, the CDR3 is TGTGCCAGCAGTGAAGTCAGGGGGCAAGGGCAGTACTTC. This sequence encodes CASSEVRGQGQYF.

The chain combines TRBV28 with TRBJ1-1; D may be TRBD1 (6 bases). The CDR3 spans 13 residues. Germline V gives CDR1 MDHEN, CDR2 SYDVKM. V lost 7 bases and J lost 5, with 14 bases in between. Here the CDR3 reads CASNTGRATEAFF. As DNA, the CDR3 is TGTGCCAGCAACACAGGGAGGGCGACTGAAGCTTTCTTT.

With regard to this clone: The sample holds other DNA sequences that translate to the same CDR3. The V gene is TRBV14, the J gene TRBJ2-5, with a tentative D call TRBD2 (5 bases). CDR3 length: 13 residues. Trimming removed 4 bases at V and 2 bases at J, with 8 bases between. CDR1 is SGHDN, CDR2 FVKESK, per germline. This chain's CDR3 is CASSPRLQETQYF. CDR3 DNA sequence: TGTGCCAGCAGCCCGAGACTACAAGAGACCCAGTACTTC.

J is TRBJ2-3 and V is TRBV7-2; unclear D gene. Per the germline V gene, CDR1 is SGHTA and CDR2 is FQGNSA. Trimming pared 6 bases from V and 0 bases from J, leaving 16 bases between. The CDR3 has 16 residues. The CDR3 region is CASSNPATTSTDTQYF. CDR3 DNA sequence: TGTGCCAGCAGTAATCCGGCCACGACTAGCACAGATACGCAGTATTTT. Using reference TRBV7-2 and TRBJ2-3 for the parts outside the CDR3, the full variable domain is GAGVSQSPSNKVTEKGKDVELRCDPISGHTALYWYRQSLGQGLEFLIYFQGNSAPDKSGLPSDRFSAERTGGSVSTLTIQRTQQEDSAVYLCASSNPATTSTDTQYFGPGTRLTVL.

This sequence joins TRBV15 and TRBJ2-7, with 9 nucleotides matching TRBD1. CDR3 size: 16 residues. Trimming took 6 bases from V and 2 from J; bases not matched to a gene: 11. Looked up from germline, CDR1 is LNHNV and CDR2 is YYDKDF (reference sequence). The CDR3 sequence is CATSYRLGQGPYEQYF. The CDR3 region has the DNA TGTGCCACCAGTTACAGACTGGGACAGGGTCCCTACGAGCAGTACTTC.

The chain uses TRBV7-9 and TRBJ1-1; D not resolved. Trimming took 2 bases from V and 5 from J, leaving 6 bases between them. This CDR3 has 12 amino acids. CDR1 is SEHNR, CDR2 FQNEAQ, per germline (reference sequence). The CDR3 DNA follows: TGTGCCAGCAGCTTAAGAGGGACTGAAGCTTTCTTT. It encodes CASSLRGTEAFF.

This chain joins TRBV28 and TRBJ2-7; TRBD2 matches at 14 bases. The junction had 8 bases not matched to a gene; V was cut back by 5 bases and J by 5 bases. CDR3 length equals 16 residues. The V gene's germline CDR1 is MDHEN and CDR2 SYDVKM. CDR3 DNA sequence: TGTGCCAGCAGTCACAGGGGACTAGCGGGAGACCACGAGCAGTACTTC. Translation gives CASSHRGLAGDHEQYF. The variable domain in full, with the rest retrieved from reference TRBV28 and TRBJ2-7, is DVKVTQSSRYLVKRTGEKVFLECVQDMDHENMFWYRQDPGLGLRLIYFSYDVKMKEKGDIPEGYSVSREKKERFSLILESASTNQTSMYLCASSHRGLAGDHEQYFGPGTRLTVT.

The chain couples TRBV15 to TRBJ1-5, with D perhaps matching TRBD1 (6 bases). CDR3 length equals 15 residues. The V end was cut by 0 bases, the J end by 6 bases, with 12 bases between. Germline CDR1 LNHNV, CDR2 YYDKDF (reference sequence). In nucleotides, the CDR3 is TGTGCCACCAGCAGAGATGTCACAGGGCCTCAGCCCCAGCATTTT. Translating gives CATSRDVTGPQPQHF.

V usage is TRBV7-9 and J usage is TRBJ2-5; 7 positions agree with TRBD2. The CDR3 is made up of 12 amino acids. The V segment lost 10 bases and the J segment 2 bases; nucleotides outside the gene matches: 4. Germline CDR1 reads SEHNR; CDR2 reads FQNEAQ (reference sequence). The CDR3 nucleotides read TGTGCCATCGAGCGGGAACAAGAGACCCAGTACTTC. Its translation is CAIEREQETQYF.

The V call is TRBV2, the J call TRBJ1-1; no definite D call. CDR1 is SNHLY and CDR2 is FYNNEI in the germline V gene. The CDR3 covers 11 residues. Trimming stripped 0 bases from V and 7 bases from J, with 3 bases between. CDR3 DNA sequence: TGTGCCAGCAGTGAAGCCCGTGAAGCTTTCTTT. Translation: CASSEAREAFF.

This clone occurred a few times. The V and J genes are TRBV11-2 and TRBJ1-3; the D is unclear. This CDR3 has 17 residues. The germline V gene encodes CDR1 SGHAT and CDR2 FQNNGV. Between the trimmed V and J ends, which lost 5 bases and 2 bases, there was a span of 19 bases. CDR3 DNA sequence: TGTGCCAGCAGCCCTTGGGTATGGAGCCTTGCTGGAAACACCATATATTTT. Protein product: CASSPWVWSLAGNTIYF.